The T cell receptor (beta chain) described here comes from a study of blood T cell repertoires in COVID-19. On the study more broadly: Material from acute and convalescent COVID-19 was sourced from the United States, Italy and Spain. T cells, B-cell-depleted T cells, or PBMCs provided the cDNA or gDNA that served as material.

This table comes from immunoSEQ multiplex PCR, and its TCRdb copy is limited to in-frame clones, with some not included. The sample carries around 450,000 clones, about 85% recorded once. CDR1 is LNHDA and CDR2 is SQIVND in the germline V gene (reference sequence). This CDR3 is 17 amino acids long. V gave up 4 bases and J gave up 8 bases, with 26 bases separating them. Cohort placement rested on clinical history that participants reported themselves. Recovered status in Cohort 3 required two negative PCRs, clearance, or symptom resolution. This chain links TRBV19 with TRBJ1-1; perhaps TRBD1 as D (6 bases). The TCR sequence derives from a woman younger than 30 who had recovered from COVID-19. Source material: PBMCs or T cells enriched from blood (not recorded which). Written as DNA, the CDR3 is TGTGCCAGTAGTACCCCCGGGTCGGGACATAGCCCACAAGAAGCTTTCTTT. Translated, it gives CASSTPGSGHSPQEAFF.